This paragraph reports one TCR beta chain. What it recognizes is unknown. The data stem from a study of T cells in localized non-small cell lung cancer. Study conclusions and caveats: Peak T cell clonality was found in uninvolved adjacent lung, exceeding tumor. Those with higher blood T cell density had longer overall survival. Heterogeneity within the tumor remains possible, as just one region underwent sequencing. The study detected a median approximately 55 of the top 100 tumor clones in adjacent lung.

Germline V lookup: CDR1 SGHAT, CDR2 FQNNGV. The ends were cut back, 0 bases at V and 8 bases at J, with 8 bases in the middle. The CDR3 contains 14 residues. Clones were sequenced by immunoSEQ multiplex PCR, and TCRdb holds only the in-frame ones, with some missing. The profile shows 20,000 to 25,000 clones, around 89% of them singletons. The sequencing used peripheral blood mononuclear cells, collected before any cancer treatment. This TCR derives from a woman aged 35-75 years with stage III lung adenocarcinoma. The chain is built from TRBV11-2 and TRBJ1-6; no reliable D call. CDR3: CASSLEGGYSPLHF. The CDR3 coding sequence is TGTGCCAGCAGCTTAGAAGGCGGATATTCACCCCTCCACTTT.